This T cell receptor (beta chain) derives from a study of T cell clones after liver transplantation. Profiling relied on immunoSEQ multiplex PCR, and the TCRdb table lists in-frame clones only, not all of them. Seen here are around 20,000 clones, 88% observed once, and the top ten hold under 15%. Germline assignment: CDR1 LGHNA and CDR2 YSLEER. V trimming: 3 bases; J trimming: 8 bases; junction bases outside the gene matches: 8. This CDR3 contains 17 residues. CD3+CD4+ and CD3+CD8+ cells were FACS-sorted from thawed unstimulated PBMCs. The sequencing used CD8+ T cells from blood, collected before liver transplant. The chain uses TRBV4-3 and TRBJ2-1; 15 bases align to TRBD2. The clonotype originates from a human donor who received a liver transplant. DNA for the CDR3: TGCGCCAGCAGCCATCCGGGACTAGCGGGAGGTGGCGATGAGCAGTTCTTC. Its protein is CASSHPGLAGGGDEQFF.